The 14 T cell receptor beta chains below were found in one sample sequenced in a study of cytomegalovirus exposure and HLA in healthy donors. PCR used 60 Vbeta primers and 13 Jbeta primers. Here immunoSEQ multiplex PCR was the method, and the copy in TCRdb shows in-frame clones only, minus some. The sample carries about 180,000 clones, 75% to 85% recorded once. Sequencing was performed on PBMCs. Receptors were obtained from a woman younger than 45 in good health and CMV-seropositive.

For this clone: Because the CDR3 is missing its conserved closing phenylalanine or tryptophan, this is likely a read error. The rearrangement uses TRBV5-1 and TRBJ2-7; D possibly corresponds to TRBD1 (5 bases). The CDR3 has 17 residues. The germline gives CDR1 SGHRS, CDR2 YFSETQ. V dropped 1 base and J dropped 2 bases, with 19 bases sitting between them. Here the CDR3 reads CASSLTLDRRYPYEQYL. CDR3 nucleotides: TGCGCCAGCAGCTTGACCTTAGACAGACGCTATCCCTACGAGCAGTACCTC.

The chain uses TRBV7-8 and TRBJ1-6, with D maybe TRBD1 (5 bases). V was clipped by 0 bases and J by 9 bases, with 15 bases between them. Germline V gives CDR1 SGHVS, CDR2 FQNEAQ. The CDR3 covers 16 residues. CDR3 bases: TGTGCCAGCAGCTTAGCCCCAGCAGGGATCGGTTCACCCCTCCACTTT. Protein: CASSLAPAGIGSPLHF.

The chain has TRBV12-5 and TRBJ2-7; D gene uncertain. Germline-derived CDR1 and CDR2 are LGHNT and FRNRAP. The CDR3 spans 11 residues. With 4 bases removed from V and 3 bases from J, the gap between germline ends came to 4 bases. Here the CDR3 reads CASGYSYEQYF. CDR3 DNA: TGTGCTAGTGGTTATAGCTACGAGCAGTACTTC.

The CDR3 DNA sequence: TGTGCCAGCACCCAAAGGGCATGGCAGGGGGCCCAGCCCCAGCATTTT. Translation gives CASTQRAWQGAQPQHF. J is TRBJ1-5 and V is TRBV7-2, with TRBD1 matching 8 bases. This CDR3 has 16 residues. In germline, CDR1 is SGHTA, CDR2 FQGNSA. The V segment lost 7 bases and the J segment 7 bases; nucleotides outside the gene matches: 15.

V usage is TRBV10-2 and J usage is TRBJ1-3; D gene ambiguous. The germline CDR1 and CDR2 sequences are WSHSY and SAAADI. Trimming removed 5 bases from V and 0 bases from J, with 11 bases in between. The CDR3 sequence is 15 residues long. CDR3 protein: CASSRGPDSGNTIYF. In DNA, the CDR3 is TGCGCCAGCAGTCGCGGCCCAGACTCTGGAAACACCATATATTTT.

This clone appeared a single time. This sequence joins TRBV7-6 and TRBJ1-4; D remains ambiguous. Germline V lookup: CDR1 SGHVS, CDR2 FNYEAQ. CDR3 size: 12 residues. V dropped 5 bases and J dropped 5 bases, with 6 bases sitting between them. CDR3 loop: CASSTENEKLFF. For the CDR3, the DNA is TGTGCCAGCAGCACCGAGAATGAAAAACTGTTTTTT.

CDR3 region: CAISARTGNDEQFF. CDR3 DNA sequence: TGTGCCATCAGTGCCCGGACAGGGAACGATGAGCAGTTCTTC. The rearrangement links TRBV10-3 to TRBJ2-1, with 8 bases that match TRBD1. CDR1 and CDR2 (germline): ENHRY, SYGVKD. CDR3 length: 14 residues. The V segment lost 4 bases and the J segment 8 bases; nucleotides outside the gene matches: 7.

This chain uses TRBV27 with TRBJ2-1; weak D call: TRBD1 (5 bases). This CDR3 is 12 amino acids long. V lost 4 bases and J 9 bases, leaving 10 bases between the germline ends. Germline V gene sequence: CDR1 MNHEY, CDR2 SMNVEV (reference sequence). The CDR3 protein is CASSSQGGEQFF. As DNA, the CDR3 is TGTGCCAGCAGTTCTCAGGGTGGTGAGCAGTTCTTC.

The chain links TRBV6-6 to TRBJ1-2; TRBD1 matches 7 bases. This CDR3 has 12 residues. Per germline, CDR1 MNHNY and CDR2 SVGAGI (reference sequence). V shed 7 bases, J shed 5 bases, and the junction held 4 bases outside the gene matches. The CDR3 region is CASTQGRYGYTF. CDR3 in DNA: TGTGCCAGCACACAGGGGCGGTATGGCTACACCTTC.

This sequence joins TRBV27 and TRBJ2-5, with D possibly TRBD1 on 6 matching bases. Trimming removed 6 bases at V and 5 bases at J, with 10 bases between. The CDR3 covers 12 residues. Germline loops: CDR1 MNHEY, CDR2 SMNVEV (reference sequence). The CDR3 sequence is CASRGAGETQYF. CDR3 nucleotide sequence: TGTGCCAGCAGGGGGGCCGGGGAGACCCAGTACTTC.

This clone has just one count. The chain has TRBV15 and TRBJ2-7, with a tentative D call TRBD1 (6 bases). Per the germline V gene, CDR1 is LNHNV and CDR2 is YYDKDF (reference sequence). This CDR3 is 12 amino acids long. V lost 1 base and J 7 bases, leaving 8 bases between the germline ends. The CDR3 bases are TGTGCCACCAGCAGAGGGGGGCAGGAGCAGTACTTC. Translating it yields CATSRGGQEQYF.

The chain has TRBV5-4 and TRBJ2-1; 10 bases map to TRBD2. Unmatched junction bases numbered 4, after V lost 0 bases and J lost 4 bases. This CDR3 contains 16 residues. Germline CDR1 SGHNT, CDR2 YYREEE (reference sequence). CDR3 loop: CASSLDPSGGYNEQFF. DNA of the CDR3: TGTGCCAGCAGCTTGGATCCTAGCGGGGGATACAATGAGCAGTTCTTC.

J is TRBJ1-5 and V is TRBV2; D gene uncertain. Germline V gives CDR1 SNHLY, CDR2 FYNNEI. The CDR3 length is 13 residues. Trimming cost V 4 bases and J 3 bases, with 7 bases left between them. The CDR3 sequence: CASSGGYNQPQHF. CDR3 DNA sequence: TGTGCCAGCAGTGGCGGGTACAATCAGCCCCAGCATTTT.

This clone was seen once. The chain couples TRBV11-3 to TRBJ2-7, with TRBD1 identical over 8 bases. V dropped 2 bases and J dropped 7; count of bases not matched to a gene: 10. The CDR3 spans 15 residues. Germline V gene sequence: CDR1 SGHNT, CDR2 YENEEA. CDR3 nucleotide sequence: TGTGCCAGCAGCTTACTGGGACAGGCCGACGGGGAGCAGTACTTC. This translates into CASSLLGQADGEQYF.